The 31 T cell receptor beta chains below were found in one sample sequenced in a study of T cell responses to AZD1222 COVID-19 vaccine. Assay used: immunoSEQ multiplex PCR; TCRdb lists only in-frame clones, some missing. The sample lists some 180,000 clones, 85% to 95% seen once, with about 1.2% in the top ten. The source material was peripheral blood, sampled on day 0 of AZD1222 vaccination. These receptors were obtained from an adult in good health.

This clone was seen a handful of times. The CDR3 sequence is CASSEGGRHTQYF. The CDR3 bases are TGTGCCAGCAGTGAGGGGGGGCGGCATACGCAGTATTTT. The chain is built from TRBV6-1 and TRBJ2-3; possible D gene TRBD2, 7 bases. Trimming shortened V by 3 bases and J by 7 bases, and 11 bases separated the two germline ends. In germline, CDR1 is MNHNS, CDR2 SASEGT. The CDR3 totals 13 residues.

This clone was detected only once. The chain has TRBV24-1 and TRBJ2-6; D is unclear. The CDR3 loop spans 14 amino acids. V was trimmed by 2 bases and J by 5 bases, leaving 6 bases between them. Germline V gives CDR1 KGHDR, CDR2 SFDVKD. Written as DNA, the CDR3 is TGTGCCACCAGTGATTCTGCTAGGGCCAACGTCCTGACTTTC. This encodes CATSDSARANVLTF.

This clone was detected only once. The rearrangement links TRBV6-2 or TRBV6-3 to TRBJ1-1; 8 bases map to TRBD1. This CDR3 comprises 13 residues. V shed 5 bases and J 6 bases; nucleotides not matched to a gene: 5. From germline, CDR1 is MNHEY and CDR2 SVGEGT. Here the CDR3 reads CASSDDRGAEAFF. The CDR3 DNA reads TGTGCCAGCAGTGACGACAGGGGCGCTGAAGCTTTCTTT.

This chain links TRBV6-5 with TRBJ1-1, with D perhaps TRBD1 (5 bases). There are 10 residues in the CDR3. The germline V gene encodes CDR1 MNHEY and CDR2 SVGAGI. Between the trimmed V and J ends, which lost 10 bases and 11 bases, there was a span of 14 bases. The CDR3, as DNA: TGTGCCACCGGGACGTTCATGGCTTTCTTT. As protein: CATGTFMAFF.

This rearrangement joins TRBV5-1 to TRBJ1-1; 7 bases agree with TRBD1. Germline CDR1 reads SGHRS; CDR2 reads YFSETQ. The J segment lost 5 bases and the V segment lost 4 bases, leaving 14 bases of the junction unmatched. This CDR3 contains 16 residues. For the CDR3, the DNA is TGCGCCAGCAGCCCTCAGGGGGTGGGGACGCGGACTGAAGCTTTCTTT. Translating gives CASSPQGVGTRTEAFF.

The chain recombines TRBV6-2 or TRBV6-3 with TRBJ1-5; the D is unclear. Trimming shortened V by 5 bases and J by 11 bases, and 13 bases separated the two germline ends. Germline values: CDR1 MNHEY, CDR2 SVGEGT. The CDR3 extends over 12 amino acids. CDR3 loop: CASSQGLGSQHF. DNA of the CDR3: TGTGCCAGCAGTCAAGGCCTGGGTTCCCAGCATTTT.

This chain joins TRBV13 and TRBJ2-5; no firm D call. V lost 5 bases, J lost 1 base, and 2 bases lay in between. The CDR3 consists of 11 residues. Germline CDR1 is PRHDT and CDR2 is FYEKMQ (reference sequence). Written as DNA, the CDR3 is TGTGCCAGCAGCCTCCAAGAGACCCAGTACTTC. This sequence encodes CASSLQETQYF.

The chain employs TRBV19 and TRBJ1-6, with 9 positions matching TRBD1. After removal of 7 bases from V and 4 bases from J, the junction contained 8 bases not matched to a gene. The CDR3 consists of 16 residues. Germline CDR1 and CDR2: LNHDA and SQIVND (reference sequence). The CDR3 nucleotides read TGTGCCAGTACCCGGACAGGGGAGAATTATAATTCACCCCTCCACTTT. As protein: CASTRTGENYNSPLHF.

For this clone: The junction does not match germline at one end; this may be a read error. The chain couples TRBV3-1 (or the pseudogene TRBV3-2) to TRBJ1-1; D is unclear. Germline V CDR1 and CDR2: LGHDT, YNNKEL (reference sequence). There are 13 residues in the CDR3. The CDR3: CASSKDRNTEAFF. The CDR3 coding sequence is TGTGCCAGCAGCAAAGATCGAAACACTGAAGCTTTCTTT.

The chain has TRBV24-1 and TRBJ1-3; D unresolved. Germline V gene sequence: CDR1 KGHDR, CDR2 SFDVKD. V shed 3 bases and J shed 0 bases, with 8 bases lying between them. The CDR3 covers 15 residues. In DNA, the CDR3 is TGTGCCACCAGTGATCCCCGGGGCTCTGGAAACACCATATATTTT. Translation gives CATSDPRGSGNTIYF.

The rearrangement uses TRBV2 and TRBJ1-4; no reliable D call. The germline V gene encodes CDR1 SNHLY and CDR2 FYNNEI. This CDR3 has 14 amino acids. V was cut by 5 bases and J by 5 bases, with 12 bases left in between. The CDR3 region is CASSRVTPNEKLFF. As DNA, the CDR3 is TGTGCCAGCAGTCGGGTGACCCCAAATGAAAAACTGTTTTTT.

The CDR3 loop is CASSVSPGRENSPLHF. As DNA, the CDR3 is TGTGCCAGCAGCGTATCCCCAGGGAGGGAGAATTCACCCCTCCACTTT. The chain combines TRBV9 with TRBJ1-6; tentatively, D is TRBD1 (5 bases). Germline V gene lookup returns CDR1 SGDLS and CDR2 YYNGEE. This CDR3 is built from 16 residues. The V gene lost 1 base and the J gene lost 7 bases, with 15 bases spanning the gap.

CDR3 sequence: CASSRQGPYEQYF. The CDR3 region has the DNA TGTGCCAGCAGCCGACAGGGACCCTACGAGCAGTACTTC. The gene calls are TRBV14 and TRBJ2-7, with TRBD1 matching 7 bases. Germline V lookup: CDR1 SGHDN, CDR2 FVKESK. V was pared by 4 bases and J by 2 bases, with 2 bases of the junction left unmatched. The CDR3 contains 13 residues.

This clone was detected only once. This chain uses TRBV28 with TRBJ1-2; D remains unclear. The V gene lost 5 bases and the J gene lost 3 bases, with 7 bases spanning the gap. The germline gives CDR1 MDHEN, CDR2 SYDVKM. The CDR3 covers 12 residues. The CDR3 region is CASSATDYGYTF. The CDR3, as DNA: TGTGCCAGCAGTGCGACGGACTATGGCTACACCTTC.

As DNA, the CDR3 is TGTGCCAGCAGTTACGGGGGGAGCTATGGCTACACCTTC. Encoded protein: CASSYGGSYGYTF. V and J are TRBV6-5 and TRBJ1-2; D is perhaps TRBD1 (5 bases). V lost 2 bases and J 4 bases, leaving 8 bases between the germline ends. The CDR3 has 13 residues. Germline values: CDR1 MNHEY, CDR2 SVGAGI.

The chain links TRBV2 to TRBJ1-2; D is ambiguous. Germline V lookup: CDR1 SNHLY, CDR2 FYNNEI. This CDR3 is built from 13 residues. Trimming removed 7 bases at V and 6 bases at J, with 15 bases between. CDR3 amino acids: CASTYPGFDGYTF. The DNA of the CDR3 is TGTGCCAGCACCTACCCGGGGTTTGATGGCTACACCTTC.

This clone was detected a few times. V and J are TRBV6-1 and TRBJ1-2; TRBD1 might be the D (5 bases). The CDR3 contains 15 residues. With 2 bases removed from V and 7 bases from J, the gap between germline ends came to 17 bases. Germline V gene sequence: CDR1 MNHNS, CDR2 SASEGT. The CDR3 DNA follows: TGTGCCAGCAGTGAAATGAGTCAGGTGGGGGGTGGCTACACCTTC. Protein sequence: CASSEMSQVGGGYTF.

The chain carries TRBV3-1 (or the pseudogene TRBV3-2) and TRBJ1-4; tentatively, D is TRBD1 (5 bases). There are 15 residues in the CDR3. Per germline, CDR1 LGHDT and CDR2 YNNKEL (reference sequence). V was clipped by 4 bases and J by 5 bases, with 14 bases between them. CDR3 nucleotides: TGTGCCAGCAGCCCCCGGGACGGCATAAATGAAAAACTGTTTTTT. It is translated as CASSPRDGINEKLFF.

Here the CDR3 reads CASSTRTGAEKLFF. DNA of the CDR3: TGTGCCAGCAGCACAAGGACAGGCGCTGAAAAACTGTTTTTT. The gene calls are TRBV9 and TRBJ1-4; 7 bases line up with TRBD1. Germline V CDR1 and CDR2: SGDLS, YYNGEE. The V and J ends lost 4 bases and 7 bases, in that order; junction bases with no gene match: 7. CDR3 length: 14 residues.

This clone appeared once. The chain is built from TRBV18 and TRBJ2-1; no definite D call. CDR1 and CDR2 (germline): KGHSH, LQKENI. The CDR3 length is 16 residues. The V and J ends lost 3 bases and 7 bases respectively, with 19 bases between them. The DNA of the CDR3 is TGTGCCAGCTCACCGAGCCTTGGGCAGGCGGCTAATGAGCAGTTCTTC. Translated, it gives CASSPSLGQAANEQFF.

In its sample, this clone was seen once. The chain has TRBV5-1 and TRBJ1-3; 7 positions match TRBD1. The V gene's germline CDR1 is SGHRS and CDR2 YFSETQ. With 4 bases clipped from V and 2 bases from J, the junction kept 3 bases outside the gene matches. This CDR3 is built from 14 residues. This CDR3 is CASSQTGTGNTIYF. CDR3 in DNA: TGCGCCAGCAGCCAGACAGGGACTGGAAACACCATATATTTT. Combining the CDR3 with reference TRBV5-1 and TRBJ1-3 gives the whole variable domain KAGVTQTPRYLIKTRGQQVTLSCSPISGHRSVSWYQQTPGQGLQFLFEYFSETQRNKGNFPGRFSGRQFSNSRSEMNVSTLELGDSALYLCASSQTGTGNTIYFGEGSWLTVV.

The genes are TRBV25-1 and TRBJ2-6, with D uncertain. Trimming removed 6 bases at V and 0 bases at J, with 3 bases between. This CDR3 is 13 amino acids long. Germline CDR1 reads MGHDK; CDR2 reads SYGVNS. CDR3 amino acids: CASSPSGANVLTF. CDR3 in DNA: TGTGCCAGCAGCCCCTCTGGGGCCAACGTCCTGACTTTC.

This clone was observed once. CDR3: CAISEGDSHTEAFF. The DNA for the CDR3 is TGTGCCATCAGTGAAGGTGACAGCCACACTGAAGCTTTCTTT. The V and J genes are TRBV10-3 and TRBJ1-1, with D possibly being TRBD1 (5 bases). The length of the CDR3 is 14 residues. In germline, CDR1 is ENHRY, CDR2 SYGVKD. Trimming pared 3 bases from V and 3 bases from J, leaving 11 bases between.

The chain uses TRBV6-4 and TRBJ1-2, with a weak D call TRBD1 (5 bases). V lost 2 bases, J lost 8 bases, and 9 bases lay in between. The CDR3 covers 12 residues. CDR1 is MRHNA, CDR2 SNTAGT, per germline. CDR3 nucleotide sequence: TGTGCCAGCAGTGACCGGGGGGTGGGCTACACCTTC. This encodes CASSDRGVGYTF.

The CDR3 reads CASSVGYSNEKLFF. DNA of the CDR3: TGTGCCAGCAGCGTGGGGTACTCTAATGAAAAACTGTTTTTT. The genes are TRBV7-9 and TRBJ1-4, with D unclear. The V gene's germline CDR1 is SEHNR and CDR2 FQNEAQ (reference sequence). V lost 5 bases and J lost 3, with 10 bases in between. This CDR3 has 14 residues.

This rearrangement joins TRBV28 to TRBJ1-4; D is perhaps TRBD1 (6 bases). The CDR3 is 14 amino acids. The V end lost 11 bases, the J end lost 2 bases, and 15 bases lay between the germline ends. In germline, CDR1 is MDHEN, CDR2 SYDVKM. CDR3 DNA sequence: TGTGCCCTTTCCCGGACAGACACTAATGAAAAACTGTTTTTT. It is translated as CALSRTDTNEKLFF.

The chain combines TRBV18 with TRBJ2-1; a weak D match, TRBD1 (5 bases). The CDR3 loop spans 13 amino acids. V lost 5 bases and J 4 bases, leaving 9 bases between the germline ends. CDR1 is KGHSH and CDR2 is LQKENI in the germline V gene. CDR3 region: CASSSTAYNEQFF. The DNA for the CDR3 is TGTGCCAGCTCATCGACAGCTTACAATGAGCAGTTCTTC.

V usage is TRBV18 and J usage is TRBJ1-1; 7 bases match TRBD1. V lost 3 bases and J lost 2; bases outside the gene matches: 6. CDR3 length: 15 residues. Germline CDR1 KGHSH, CDR2 LQKENI. CDR3 protein: CASSPGDSLNTEAFF. Here the CDR3 DNA reads TGTGCCAGCTCACCCGGGGACAGTTTAAACACTGAAGCTTTCTTT.

The chain recombines TRBV7-8 with TRBJ1-4; D is possibly TRBD1 (5 bases). Germline V gene sequence: CDR1 SGHVS, CDR2 FQNEAQ. This CDR3 region has 15 residues. V was trimmed by 0 bases and J by 4 bases, leaving 9 bases between them. The CDR3 nucleotides read TGTGCCAGCAGCTTAGCAGACAGATATAATGAAAAACTGTTTTTT. Translated: CASSLADRYNEKLFF.

This chain links TRBV3-1 (or the pseudogene TRBV3-2) with TRBJ1-3; no firm D call. The CDR3 extends over 16 amino acids. CDR1 and CDR2 (germline): LGHDT, YNNKEL (reference sequence). With 3 bases removed from V and 2 bases from J, the gap between germline ends came to 14 bases. CDR3 sequence reads: CASSQDLASAGNTIYF. The CDR3 region has the DNA TGTGCCAGCAGCCAGGACCTCGCGTCAGCTGGAAACACCATATATTTT.

This chain joins TRBV6-6 and TRBJ1-1; 7 nucleotides line up with TRBD1. The CDR3 loop spans 15 amino acids. Germline CDR1 and CDR2: MNHNY and SVGAGI (reference sequence). The V gene end was trimmed by 0 bases and the J gene end by 5 bases; junction bases not matched to a gene: 6. CDR3 nucleotide sequence: TGTGCCAGCAGTTACTCCCACAGGGGTAGGACTGAAGCTTTCTTT. Its translation is CASSYSHRGRTEAFF.